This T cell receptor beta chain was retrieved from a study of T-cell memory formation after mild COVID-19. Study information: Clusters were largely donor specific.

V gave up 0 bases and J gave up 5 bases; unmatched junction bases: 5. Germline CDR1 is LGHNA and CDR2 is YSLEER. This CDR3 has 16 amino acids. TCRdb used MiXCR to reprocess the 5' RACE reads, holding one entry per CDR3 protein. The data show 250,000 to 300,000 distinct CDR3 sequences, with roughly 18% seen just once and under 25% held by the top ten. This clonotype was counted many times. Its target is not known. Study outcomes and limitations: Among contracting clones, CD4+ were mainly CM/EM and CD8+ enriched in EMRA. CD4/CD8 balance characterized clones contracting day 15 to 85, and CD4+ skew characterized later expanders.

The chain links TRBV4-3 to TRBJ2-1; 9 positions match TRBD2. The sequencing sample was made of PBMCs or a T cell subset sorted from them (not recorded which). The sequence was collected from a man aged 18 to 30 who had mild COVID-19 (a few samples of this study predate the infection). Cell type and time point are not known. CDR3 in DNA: TGCGCCAGCAGCCAAGATAGGGCGGGGGGGCACAATGAGCAGTTCTTC. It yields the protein CASSQDRAGGHNEQFF.